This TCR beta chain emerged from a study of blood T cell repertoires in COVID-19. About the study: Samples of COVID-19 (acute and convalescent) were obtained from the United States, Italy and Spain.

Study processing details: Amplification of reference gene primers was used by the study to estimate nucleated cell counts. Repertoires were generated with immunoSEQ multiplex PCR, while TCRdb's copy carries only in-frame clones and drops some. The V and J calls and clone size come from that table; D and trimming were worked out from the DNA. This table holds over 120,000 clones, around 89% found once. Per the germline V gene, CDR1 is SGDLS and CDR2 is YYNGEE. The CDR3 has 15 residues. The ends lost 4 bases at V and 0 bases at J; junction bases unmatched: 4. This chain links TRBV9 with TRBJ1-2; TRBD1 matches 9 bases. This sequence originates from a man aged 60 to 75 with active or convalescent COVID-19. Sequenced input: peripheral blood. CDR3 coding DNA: TGTGCCAGCAGCATCGGGACAGGGACTAACTATGGCTACACCTTC. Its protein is CASSIGTGTNYGYTF.